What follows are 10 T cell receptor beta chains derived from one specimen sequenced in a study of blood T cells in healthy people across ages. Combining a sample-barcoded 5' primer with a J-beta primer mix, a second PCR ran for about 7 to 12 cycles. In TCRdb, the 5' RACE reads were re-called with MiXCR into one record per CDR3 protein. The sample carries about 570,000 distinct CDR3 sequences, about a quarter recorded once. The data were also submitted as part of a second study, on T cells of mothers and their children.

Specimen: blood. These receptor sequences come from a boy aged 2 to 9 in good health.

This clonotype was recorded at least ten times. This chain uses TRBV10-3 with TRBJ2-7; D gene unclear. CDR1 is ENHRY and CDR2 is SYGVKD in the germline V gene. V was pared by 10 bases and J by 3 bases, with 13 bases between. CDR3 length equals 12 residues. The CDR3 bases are TGTGCCACCGAGTCGGAAGGCTACGAGCAGTACTTC. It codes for CATESEGYEQYF.

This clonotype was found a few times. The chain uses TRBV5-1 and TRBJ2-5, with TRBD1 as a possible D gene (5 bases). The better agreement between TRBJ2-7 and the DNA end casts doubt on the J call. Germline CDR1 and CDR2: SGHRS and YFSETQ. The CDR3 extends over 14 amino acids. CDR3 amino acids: CASSLEGFLNEQYF. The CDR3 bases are TGCGCCAGCAGCTTGGAGGGGTTTCTAAACGAGCAGTACTTC.

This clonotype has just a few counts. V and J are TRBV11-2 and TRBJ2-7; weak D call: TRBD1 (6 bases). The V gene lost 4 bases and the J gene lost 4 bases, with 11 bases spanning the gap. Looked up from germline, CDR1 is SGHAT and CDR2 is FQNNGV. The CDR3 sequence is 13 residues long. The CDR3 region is CASSWTARYEQYF. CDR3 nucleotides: TGTGCCAGCAGCTGGACAGCCCGATACGAGCAGTACTTC.

Here the CDR3 DNA reads TGTGCCAGCAGTCCTCCGTCCGGGCGTGAGCAGTTCTTC. Its protein product is CASSPPSGREQFF. The chain joins TRBV27 to TRBJ2-1; D is undetermined. Germline V gives CDR1 MNHEY, CDR2 SMNVEV (reference sequence). The V end was cut by 5 bases, the J end by 9 bases, with 14 bases between. The CDR3 is 13 residues long.

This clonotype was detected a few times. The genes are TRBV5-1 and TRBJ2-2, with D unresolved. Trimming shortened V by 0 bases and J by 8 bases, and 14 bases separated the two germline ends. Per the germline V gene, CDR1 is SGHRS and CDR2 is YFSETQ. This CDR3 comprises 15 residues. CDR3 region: CASSLVAESTGELFF. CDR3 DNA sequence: TGCGCCAGCAGCTTGGTAGCAGAATCCACTGGGGAGCTGTTTTTT.

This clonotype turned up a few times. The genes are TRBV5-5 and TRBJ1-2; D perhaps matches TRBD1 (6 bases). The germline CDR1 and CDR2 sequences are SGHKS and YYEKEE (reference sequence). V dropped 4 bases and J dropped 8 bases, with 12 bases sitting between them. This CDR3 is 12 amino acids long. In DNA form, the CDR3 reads TGTGCCAGCAGCGTCGACAGGCAAGGCTACACCTTC. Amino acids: CASSVDRQGYTF.

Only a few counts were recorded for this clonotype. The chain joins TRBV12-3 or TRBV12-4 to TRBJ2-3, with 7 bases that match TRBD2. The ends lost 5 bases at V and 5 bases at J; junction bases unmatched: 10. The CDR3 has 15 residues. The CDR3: CASSGRIAGGDTQYF. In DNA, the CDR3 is TGTGCCAGCAGTGGTCGGATAGCGGGTGGAGATACGCAGTATTTT.

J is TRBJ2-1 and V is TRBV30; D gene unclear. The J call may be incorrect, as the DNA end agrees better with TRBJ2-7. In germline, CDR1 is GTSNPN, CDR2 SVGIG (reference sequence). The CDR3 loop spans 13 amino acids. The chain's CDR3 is CAWSIGNSYEQYF. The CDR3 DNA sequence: TGTGCCTGGAGTATTGGTAACTCCTACGAGCAGTACTTC.

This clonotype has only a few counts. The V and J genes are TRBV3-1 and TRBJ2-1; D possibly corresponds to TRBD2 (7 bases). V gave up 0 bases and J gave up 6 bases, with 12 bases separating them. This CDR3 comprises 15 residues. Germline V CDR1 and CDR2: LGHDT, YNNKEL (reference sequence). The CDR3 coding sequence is TGTGCCAGCAGCCAAGATGGGAGGGGGAGCAATGAGCAGTTCTTC. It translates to CASSQDGRGSNEQFF.

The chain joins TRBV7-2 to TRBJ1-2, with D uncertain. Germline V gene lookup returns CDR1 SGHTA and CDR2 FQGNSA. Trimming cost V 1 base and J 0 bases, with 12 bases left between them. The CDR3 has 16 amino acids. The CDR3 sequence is CASSLGEGSANYGYTF. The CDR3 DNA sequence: TGTGCCAGCAGCTTAGGAGAAGGGAGCGCTAACTATGGCTACACCTTC.